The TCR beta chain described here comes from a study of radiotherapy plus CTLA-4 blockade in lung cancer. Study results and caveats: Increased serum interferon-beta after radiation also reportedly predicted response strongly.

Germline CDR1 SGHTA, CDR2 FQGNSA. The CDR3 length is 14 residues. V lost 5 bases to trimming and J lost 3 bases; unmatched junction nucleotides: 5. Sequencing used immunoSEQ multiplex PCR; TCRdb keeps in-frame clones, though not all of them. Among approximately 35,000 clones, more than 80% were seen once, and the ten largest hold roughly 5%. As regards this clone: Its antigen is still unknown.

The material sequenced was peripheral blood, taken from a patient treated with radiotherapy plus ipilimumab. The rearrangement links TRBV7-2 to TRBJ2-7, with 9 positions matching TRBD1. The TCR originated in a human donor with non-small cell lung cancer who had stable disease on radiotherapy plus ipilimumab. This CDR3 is CASSPGQGLYEQYF. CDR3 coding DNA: TGTGCCAGCAGCCCGGGACAGGGCCTCTACGAGCAGTACTTC. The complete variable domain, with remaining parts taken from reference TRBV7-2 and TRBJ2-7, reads GAGVSQSPSNKVTEKGKDVELRCDPISGHTALYWYRQSLGQGLEFLIYFQGNSAPDKSGLPSDRFSAERTGGSVSTLTIQRTQQEDSAVYLCASSPGQGLYEQYFGPGTRLTVT.